This entry lists 9 T cell receptor beta chains sequenced from one sample in a study of T cells expressing NK-cell markers. TCRdb re-called the 5' RACE reads; every CDR3 protein appears as one record, without DNA. Its table lists some 460,000 distinct CDR3 sequences. The material sequenced was blood T cells: a sorted CD56 or NKG2C T cell subset, CD4+ or CD8+ T cells, or bulk PBMC T cells (not recorded which). The receptors stem from a woman aged 45-65 years in good health.

The V gene is TRBV7-6, the J gene TRBJ2-5; TCRdb's D call, TRBD2, is unchecked because there is no DNA. The CDR3 covers 15 residues. Per germline, CDR1 SGHVS and CDR2 FNYEAQ. CDR3 loop: CASSKTLAGAETQYF.

This chain connects TRBV12-5 to TRBJ2-7. Germline CDR1 reads LGHNT; CDR2 reads FRNRAP. The CDR3 is 15 residues long. CDR3 protein: CASGTSPRTIHEQYF.

The chain uses TRBV3-1 and TRBJ2-1; no DNA is available, so the TRBD2 call from TCRdb remains unchecked. The CDR3 totals 15 residues. The germline V gene encodes CDR1 LGHDT and CDR2 YNNKEL (reference sequence). This chain's CDR3 is CASSPGIAGRYEQFF.

The V call is TRBV12-3 or TRBV12-4, the J call TRBJ2-1. The CDR3 runs 15 residues. CDR3 residues: CASSFTSSSYNEQFF.

The CDR3 sequence: CASSYGDRGGGYTF. The V call is TRBV6-5, the J call TRBJ1-2; TCRdb lists TRBD1, though no DNA is available to test this call. The CDR3 is 14 residues long. Germline CDR1 MNHEY, CDR2 SVGAGI.

The V gene is TRBV3-1, the J gene TRBJ2-1; TCRdb indicates TRBD1, and absent DNA this call remains unverified. Germline V gives CDR1 LGHDT, CDR2 YNNKEL (reference sequence). The CDR3 is 14 residues long. CDR3 loop: CASSPGIGPNEQFF.

This chain uses TRBV12-3 or TRBV12-4 with TRBJ2-3; TCRdb lists TRBD2, though no DNA is available to test this call. This CDR3 comprises 15 residues. The CDR3 reads CASSSSLSGLDTQYF.

The rearrangement joins TRBV5-5 to TRBJ2-5; TCRdb's assignment of TRBD2 cannot be checked, as there is no DNA. Germline CDR1 and CDR2: SGHKS and YYEKEE (reference sequence). The CDR3 is 17 amino acids. CDR3 sequence reads: CASSLARQTPRQETQYF.

The gene calls are TRBV27 and TRBJ2-1; TCRdb's D gene call, TRBD1, goes unchecked for lack of DNA. Germline CDR1 reads MNHEY; CDR2 reads SMNVEV (reference sequence). This CDR3 is built from 17 residues. The chain's CDR3 is CASSLHPGQGSYNEQFF.